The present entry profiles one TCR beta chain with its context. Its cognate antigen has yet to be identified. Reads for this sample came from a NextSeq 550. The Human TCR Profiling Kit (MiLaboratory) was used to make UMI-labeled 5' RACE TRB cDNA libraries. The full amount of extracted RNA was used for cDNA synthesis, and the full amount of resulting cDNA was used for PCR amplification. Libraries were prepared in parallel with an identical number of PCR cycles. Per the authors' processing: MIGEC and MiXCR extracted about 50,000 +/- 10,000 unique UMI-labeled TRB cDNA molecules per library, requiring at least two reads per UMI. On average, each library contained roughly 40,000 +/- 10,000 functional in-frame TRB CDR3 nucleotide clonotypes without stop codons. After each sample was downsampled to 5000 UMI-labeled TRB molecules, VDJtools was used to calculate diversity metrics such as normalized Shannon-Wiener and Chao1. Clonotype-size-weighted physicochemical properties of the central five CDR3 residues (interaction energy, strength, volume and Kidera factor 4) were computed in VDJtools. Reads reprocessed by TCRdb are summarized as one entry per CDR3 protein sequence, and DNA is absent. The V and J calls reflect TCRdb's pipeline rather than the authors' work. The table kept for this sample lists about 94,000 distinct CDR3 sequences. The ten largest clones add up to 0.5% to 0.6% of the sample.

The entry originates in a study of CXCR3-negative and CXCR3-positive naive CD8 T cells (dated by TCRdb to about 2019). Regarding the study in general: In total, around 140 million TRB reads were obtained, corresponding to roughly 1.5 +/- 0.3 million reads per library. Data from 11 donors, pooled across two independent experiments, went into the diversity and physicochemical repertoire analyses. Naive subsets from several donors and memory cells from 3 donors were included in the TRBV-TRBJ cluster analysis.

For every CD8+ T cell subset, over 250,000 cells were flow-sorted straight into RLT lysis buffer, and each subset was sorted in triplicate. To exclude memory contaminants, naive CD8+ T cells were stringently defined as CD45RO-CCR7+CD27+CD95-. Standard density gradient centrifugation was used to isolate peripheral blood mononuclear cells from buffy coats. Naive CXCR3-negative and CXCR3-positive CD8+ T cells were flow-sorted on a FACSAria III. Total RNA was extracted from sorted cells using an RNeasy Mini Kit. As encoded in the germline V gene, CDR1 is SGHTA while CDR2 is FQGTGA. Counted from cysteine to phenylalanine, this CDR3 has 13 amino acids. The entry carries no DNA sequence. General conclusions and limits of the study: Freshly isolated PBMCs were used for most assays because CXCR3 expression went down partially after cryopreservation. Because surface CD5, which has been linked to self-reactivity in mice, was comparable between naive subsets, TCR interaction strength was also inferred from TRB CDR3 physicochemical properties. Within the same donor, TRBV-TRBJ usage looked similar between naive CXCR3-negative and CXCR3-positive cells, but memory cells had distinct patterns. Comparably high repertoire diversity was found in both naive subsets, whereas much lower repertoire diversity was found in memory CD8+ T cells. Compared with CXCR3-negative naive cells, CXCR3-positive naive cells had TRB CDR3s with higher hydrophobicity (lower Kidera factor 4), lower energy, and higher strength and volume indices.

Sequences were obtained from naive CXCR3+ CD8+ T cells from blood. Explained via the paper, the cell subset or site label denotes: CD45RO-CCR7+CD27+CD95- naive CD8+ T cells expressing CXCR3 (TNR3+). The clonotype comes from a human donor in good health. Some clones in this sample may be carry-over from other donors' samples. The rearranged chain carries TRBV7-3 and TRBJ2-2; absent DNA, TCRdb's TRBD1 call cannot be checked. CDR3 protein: CASSLGRAGELFF.